This entry describes one T cell receptor beta chain. This specimen comes from a study of blood T cell repertoires in COVID-19. About the study: Material from acute and convalescent COVID-19 was sourced from the United States, Italy and Spain. Sample material is recorded as cDNA or gDNA derived from T cells, B-cell-depleted T cells, or PBMCs.

Source study methods: Amplification with reference gene primers provided the estimates of nucleated cell counts. Profiling relied on immunoSEQ multiplex PCR, and the TCRdb table lists in-frame clones only, not all of them. The V and J calls and the clone size are those of that table, but D and trimming were determined from the DNA. The sample records approximately 270,000 clones, 88% being singletons. There are 15 residues in the CDR3. Trimming removed 1 base from V and 5 bases from J; junction bases left unmatched: 6. Germline V lookup: CDR1 MNHEY, CDR2 SVGAGI. The specimen was peripheral blood. This chain links TRBV6-5 with TRBJ2-7; TRBD2 aligns across 9 bases. The clonotype originates from a woman between 25 and 40 years old with COVID-19, enrolled during active disease. For the CDR3, the DNA is TGTGCCAGCAGTTACTGGCTAGCGGGGAGAGACGAGCAGTACTTC. It codes for CASSYWLAGRDEQYF.